The 6 T cell receptor beta chains below all came from one sample that was sequenced in a study of T-cell memory formation after mild COVID-19. TCRdb redid the calling of the 5' RACE reads with MiXCR, one entry per CDR3 protein. The sample carries 430,000 or so distinct CDR3 sequences, roughly 25% recorded once. The sequencing input was PBMCs or a T cell subset sorted from them (not recorded which). The source of these receptors is an adult woman who had mild COVID-19 (a few samples of this study predate the infection). Cell type and time point are not known.

This clonotype was observed a handful of times. This chain uses TRBV18 with TRBJ2-1, with TRBD2 matching 14 bases. Per germline, CDR1 KGHSH and CDR2 LQKENI. V was pared by 0 bases and J by 9 bases, with 4 bases of the junction left unmatched. The CDR3 extends over 16 amino acids. The CDR3 DNA sequence: TGTGCCAGCTCACCACCGGGACTAGCGGGAGTAGGTGAGCAGTTCTTC. It codes for CASSPPGLAGVGEQFF.

The chain uses TRBV29-1 and TRBJ1-1; no reliable D call. This CDR3 is built from 10 residues. CDR1 is SQVTM, CDR2 ANQGSEA, per germline. V lost 8 bases to trimming and J lost 5 bases, with 9 bases between them. The CDR3 spells CSPRRTEAFF. As DNA, the CDR3 is TGCAGCCCCCGTCGGACTGAAGCTTTCTTT.

The rearrangement joins TRBV6-2 or TRBV6-3 to TRBJ2-1; 7 bases are shared with TRBD1. Trimming at V came to 8 bases and at J to 0 bases, leaving 10 bases not matched to a gene. The CDR3 runs to 16 residues. The V gene's germline CDR1 is MNHEY and CDR2 SVGEGT. CDR3 coding DNA: TGTGCCAGCCACCACCGGACAGGCCTCTCCTACAATGAGCAGTTCTTC. Translation: CASHHRTGLSYNEQFF.

This clonotype has just a few counts. The chain links TRBV6-4 to TRBJ2-2; the D is unclear. V was clipped by 4 bases and J by 7 bases, with 10 bases between them. CDR3 length: 13 residues. Germline V gene sequence: CDR1 MRHNA, CDR2 SNTAGT. CDR3 coding DNA: TGTGCCAGCAGTGTACGGACGAACGGGGAGCTGTTTTTT. Its protein product is CASSVRTNGELFF.

This clonotype was counted ten times or more. This chain joins TRBV5-1 and TRBJ2-5, with 12 bases fitting TRBD1. CDR3 length: 16 residues. CDR1 is SGHRS, CDR2 YFSETQ, per germline. V gave up 5 bases and J gave up 3 bases; unmatched junction bases: 8. For the CDR3, the DNA is TGCGCCAGCAGAAAGGGACAGGGGGCAGGGGAAGAGACCCAGTACTTC. The encoded protein is CASRKGQGAGEETQYF.

CDR3 amino acids: CASSNFQYYGYTF. CDR3 DNA: TGTGCCAGTAGTAACTTTCAGTACTATGGCTACACCTTC. The J gene is TRBJ1-2, the V gene TRBV19; D ambiguous. The V gene lost 4 bases and the J gene lost 3 bases, with 9 bases spanning the gap. CDR1 is LNHDA, CDR2 SQIVND, per germline (reference sequence). This CDR3 comprises 13 residues.